This entry is about one T cell receptor beta chain. This clonotype was counted once. The antigen it binds to is not known. No base-level quality is on record; no much larger clone is a single base apart. On its own, one read is weak support. Libraries were built with RT-PCR. Data came from an Illumina HiSeq 2500. In TCRdb, the public reads were trimmed at Q25 with fastp and aligned with MiXCR, with productive beta chains retained. Each record represents a unique CDR3 protein, reported with the most common genes and DNA among its rows. Across this sample there are hundreds of thousands of distinct CDR3 sequences, with around 22% seen only once. The ten largest clones represent about 9.3% of the sample. The data derive from a study of response to subunit inactivated influenza vaccine (dated by TCRdb to 2016 to 2019). About the full investigation: Deep quantitative profiling of the T cell receptor repertoire was used in the study to follow responses to a trivalent subunit inactivated influenza vaccine.

Results and caveats for the whole study, not just this receptor: The authors proposed that each seasonal influenza vaccination may bring in only a limited number of new T cells.

At the junction V is shortened by 3 bases and J by 6 bases, with 17 bases in between. The CDR3 runs 15 residues from the cysteine to the phenylalanine. Left in the record is the CDR3 DNA by itself, 45 bases read in frame from the first base. The source of this sequence is a man in his fifties or sixties who received an inactivated influenza vaccine. Donor details come from another sample of the same person, matched by shared clones. The chain links TRBV12-3 or TRBV12-4 with TRBJ1-1, and perhaps TRBD1 as D gene, on 6 matching bases. Sequenced material: PBMCs from blood, taken approximately 22 months after vaccination. The CDR3 amino acid sequence is: CASSLLGRGLSEAFF. The DNA sequence is as follows: TGTGCCAGCAGTTTGCTAGGCAGGGGTCTCTCTGAAGCTTTCTTT.